The source of this TCR beta chain is a study of human T cells and chemical hapten exposure. On the study more broadly: Among samples, TCR yields varied mainly because of small differences in pooled library volume. Study-level results: The presence of alopecia in the donors means their immune response may differ from healthy people's.

V shed 5 bases, J shed 5 bases, and the junction held 9 bases outside the gene matches. The CDR3 runs 16 residues. The germline CDR1 and CDR2 sequences are SQVTM and ANQGSEA. Time point described: pre-sensitization, week 0. Treatment in this sample: therapeutic diphenylcyclopropenone sensitization with weekly scalp DPC. This clonotype was seen more than once but under ten times. What it recognizes is unknown. One entry per CDR3 protein results from TCRdb running MiXCR on the RACE reads. The top ten clones hold about 8.2% of a sample with some 300,000 distinct CDR3 sequences, approximately 5% of them seen once.

This TCR was sampled from a woman younger than 35 with alopecia areata. Some clones in this sample may be carry-over from other donors' samples. The sample in question was whole blood, obtained in connection with sensitization to the hapten diphenylcyclopropenone (DPC). The chain combines TRBV29-1 with TRBJ2-1, with 13 bases that match TRBD2. The CDR3: CSVLKATSGGHNEQFF. The CDR3 region has the DNA TGCAGCGTTCTGAAGGCGACTAGCGGGGGGCACAATGAGCAGTTCTTC.